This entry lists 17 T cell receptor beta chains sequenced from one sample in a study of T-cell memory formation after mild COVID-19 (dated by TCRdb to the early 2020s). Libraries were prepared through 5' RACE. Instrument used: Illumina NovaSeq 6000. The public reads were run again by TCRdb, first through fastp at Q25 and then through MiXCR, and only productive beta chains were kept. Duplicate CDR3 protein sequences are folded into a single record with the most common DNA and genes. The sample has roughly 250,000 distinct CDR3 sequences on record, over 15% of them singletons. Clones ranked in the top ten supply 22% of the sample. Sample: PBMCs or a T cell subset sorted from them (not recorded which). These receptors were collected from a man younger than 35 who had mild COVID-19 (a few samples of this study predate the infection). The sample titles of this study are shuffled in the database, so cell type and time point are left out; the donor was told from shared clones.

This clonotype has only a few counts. Written as DNA, the CDR3 is TGTGCCAGCAGCTTGCATAGCGGGGGGGCTGTTAATGAGCAGTTCTTC. Translation: CASSLHSGGAVNEQFF. This chain links TRBV7-2 with TRBJ2-1, with 11 positions matching TRBD2. J lost 7 bases, V lost 3 bases, and 8 bases had no gene match. Germline CDR1 and CDR2: SGHTA and FQGNSA. The CDR3 spans 16 residues.

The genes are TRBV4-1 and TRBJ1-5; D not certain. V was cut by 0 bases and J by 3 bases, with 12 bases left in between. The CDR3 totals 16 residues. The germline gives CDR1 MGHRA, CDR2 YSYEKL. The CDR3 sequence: CASSQDLSQDNQPQHF. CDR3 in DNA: TGCGCCAGCAGCCAAGATTTGAGTCAGGACAATCAGCCCCAGCATTTT.

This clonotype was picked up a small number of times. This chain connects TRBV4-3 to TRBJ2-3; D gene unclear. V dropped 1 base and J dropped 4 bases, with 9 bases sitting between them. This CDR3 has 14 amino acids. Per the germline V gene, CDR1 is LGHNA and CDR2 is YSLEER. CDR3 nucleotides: TGCGCCAGCAGCCAAGGAAAACAGCCAGATACGCAGTATTTT. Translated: CASSQGKQPDTQYF.

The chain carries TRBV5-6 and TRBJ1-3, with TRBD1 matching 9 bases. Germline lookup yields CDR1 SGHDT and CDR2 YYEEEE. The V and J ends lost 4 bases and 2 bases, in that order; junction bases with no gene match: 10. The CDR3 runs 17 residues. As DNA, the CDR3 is TGTGCCAGCAGCGTCCTGGGACAGGGTAGGACTGGAAACACCATATATTTT. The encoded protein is CASSVLGQGRTGNTIYF. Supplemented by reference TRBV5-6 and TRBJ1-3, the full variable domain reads DAGVTQSPTHLIKTRGQQVTLRCSPKSGHDTVSWYQQALGQGPQFIFQYYEEEERQRGNFPDRFSGHQFPNYSSELNVNALLLGDSALYLCASSVLGQGRTGNTIYFGEGSWLTVV.

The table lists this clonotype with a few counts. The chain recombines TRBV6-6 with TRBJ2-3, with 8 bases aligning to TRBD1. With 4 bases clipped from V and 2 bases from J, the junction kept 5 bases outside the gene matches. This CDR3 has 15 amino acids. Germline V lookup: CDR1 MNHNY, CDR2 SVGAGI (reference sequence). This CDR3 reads CASSFTGGSTDTQYF. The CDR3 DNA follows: TGTGCCAGCAGTTTCACAGGGGGGTCCACAGATACGCAGTATTTT.

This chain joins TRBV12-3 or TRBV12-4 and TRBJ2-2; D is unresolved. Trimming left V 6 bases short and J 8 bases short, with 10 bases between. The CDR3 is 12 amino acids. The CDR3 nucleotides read TGTGCCAGCAGCCCAACCTTGGGGGAGCTGTTTTTT. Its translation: CASSPTLGELFF.

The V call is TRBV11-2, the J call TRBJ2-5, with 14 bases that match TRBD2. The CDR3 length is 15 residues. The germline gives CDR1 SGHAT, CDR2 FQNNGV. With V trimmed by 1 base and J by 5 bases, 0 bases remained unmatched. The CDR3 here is CASSLGLAGGETQYF. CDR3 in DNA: TGTGCCAGCAGCTTAGGACTAGCGGGGGGGGAGACCCAGTACTTC. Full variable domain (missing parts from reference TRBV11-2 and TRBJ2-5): EAGVAQSPRYKIIEKRQSVAFWCNPISGHATLYWYQQILGQGPKLLIQFQNNGVVDDSQLPKDRFSAERLKGVDSTLKIQPAKLEDSAVYLCASSLGLAGGETQYFGPGTRLLVL.

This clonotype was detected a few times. CDR3 sequence reads: CASSPVSRNQPQHF. CDR3 DNA sequence: TGTGCCAGCAGCCCTGTAAGCCGCAATCAGCCCCAGCATTTT. The V gene is TRBV7-2, the J gene TRBJ1-5, with D uncertain. Trimming removed 5 bases at V and 2 bases at J, with 10 bases between. This CDR3 region has 14 residues. CDR1 SGHTA and CDR2 FQGNSA come from the germline V gene.

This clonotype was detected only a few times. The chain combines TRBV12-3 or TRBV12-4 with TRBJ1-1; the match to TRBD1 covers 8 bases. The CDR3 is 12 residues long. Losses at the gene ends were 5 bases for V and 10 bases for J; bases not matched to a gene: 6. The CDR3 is CASSPTDRGAFF. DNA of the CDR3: TGTGCCAGCAGTCCCACAGACAGGGGAGCTTTCTTT.

The CDR3 protein is CASSYSPGTRGYTF. The DNA for the CDR3 is TGTGCCAGCAGTTACTCCCCCGGGACGCGTGGCTACACCTTC. The rearrangement uses TRBV6-2 or TRBV6-3 and TRBJ1-2; weak D call: TRBD1 (5 bases). CDR1 MNHEY and CDR2 SVGEGT come from the germline V gene. V was clipped by 0 bases and J by 7 bases, with 12 bases between them. The CDR3 loop spans 14 amino acids.

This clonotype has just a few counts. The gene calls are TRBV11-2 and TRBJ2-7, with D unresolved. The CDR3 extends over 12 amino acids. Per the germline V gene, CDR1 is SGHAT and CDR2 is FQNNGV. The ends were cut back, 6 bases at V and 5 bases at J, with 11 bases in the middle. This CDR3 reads CASSLTLHEQYF. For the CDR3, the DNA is TGTGCCAGCAGTCTCACGCTACACGAGCAGTACTTC. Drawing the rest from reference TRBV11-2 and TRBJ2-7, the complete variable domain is EAGVAQSPRYKIIEKRQSVAFWCNPISGHATLYWYQQILGQGPKLLIQFQNNGVVDDSQLPKDRFSAERLKGVDSTLKIQPAKLEDSAVYLCASSLTLHEQYFGPGTRLTVT.

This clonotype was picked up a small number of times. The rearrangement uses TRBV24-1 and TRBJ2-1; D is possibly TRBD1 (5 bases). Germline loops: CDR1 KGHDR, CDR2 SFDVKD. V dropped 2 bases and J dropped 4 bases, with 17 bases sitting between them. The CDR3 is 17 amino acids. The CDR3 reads CATSDSNYRKPYNEQFF. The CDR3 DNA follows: TGTGCCACCAGTGATTCGAATTACAGGAAACCATACAATGAGCAGTTCTTC.

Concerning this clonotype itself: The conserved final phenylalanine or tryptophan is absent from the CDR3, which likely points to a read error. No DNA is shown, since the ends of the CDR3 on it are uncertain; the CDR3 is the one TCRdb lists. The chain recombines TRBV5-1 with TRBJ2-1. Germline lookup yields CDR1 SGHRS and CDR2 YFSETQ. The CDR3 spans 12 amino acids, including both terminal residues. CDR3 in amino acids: CASSLDRQDRFL.

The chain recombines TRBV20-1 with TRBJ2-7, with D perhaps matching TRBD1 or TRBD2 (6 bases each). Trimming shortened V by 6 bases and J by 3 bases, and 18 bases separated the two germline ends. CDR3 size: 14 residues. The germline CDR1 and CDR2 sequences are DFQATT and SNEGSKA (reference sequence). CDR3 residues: CSAGGHRGSYEQYF. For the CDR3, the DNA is TGCAGTGCGGGGGGACACCGGGGAAGCTACGAGCAGTACTTC.

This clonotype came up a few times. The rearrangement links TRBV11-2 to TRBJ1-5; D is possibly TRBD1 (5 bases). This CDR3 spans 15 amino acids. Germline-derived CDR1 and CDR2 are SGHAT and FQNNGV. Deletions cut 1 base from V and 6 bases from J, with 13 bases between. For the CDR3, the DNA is TGTGCCAGCAGCTTAGGGCAGGGTTCGGGTCAGCCCCAGCATTTT. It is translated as CASSLGQGSGQPQHF.

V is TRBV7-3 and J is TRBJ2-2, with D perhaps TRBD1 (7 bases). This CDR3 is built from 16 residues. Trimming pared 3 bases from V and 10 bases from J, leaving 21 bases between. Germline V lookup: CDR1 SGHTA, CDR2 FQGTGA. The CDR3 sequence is CASSLLGGQTTEELFF. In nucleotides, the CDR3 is TGTGCCAGCAGCTTGCTCGGGGGACAGACAACGGAGGAGCTGTTTTTT.

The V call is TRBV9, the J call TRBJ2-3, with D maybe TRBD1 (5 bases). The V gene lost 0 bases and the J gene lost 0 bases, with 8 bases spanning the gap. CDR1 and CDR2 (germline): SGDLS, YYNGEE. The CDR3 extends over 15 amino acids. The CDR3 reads CASSVGQMSTDTQYF. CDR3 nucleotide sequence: TGTGCCAGCAGCGTAGGACAGATGAGCACAGATACGCAGTATTTT.